This TCR beta chain was identified during a study of cytomegalovirus exposure and HLA in healthy donors. Comment on this clone: Its target is unknown.

60 Vbeta and 13 Jbeta primers were used in PCR. Some clones are missing from TCRdb's copy, which holds only in-frame ones; the method was immunoSEQ multiplex PCR. The repertoire table contains around 140,000 clones. Study-level findings and limits: Within an earlier analysis, most TCR beta V segments proved productive either about 90% or about 30% of the time. Reported performance of the classifier showed diagnosis of cytomegalovirus status with high specificity and sensitivity. Certain indistinguishable V segments, among them TRBV6-2 and TRBV6-3, were excluded. V- and J-gene trimming of TCR beta was linked (in a later analysis) to a missense DCLRE1C variant.

Trimming removed 10 bases from V and 6 bases from J, with 22 bases in between. Germline V gene sequence: CDR1 SNHLY, CDR2 FYNNEI. The CDR3 covers 15 residues. This chain links TRBV2 with TRBJ1-5, with a weak D call TRBD1 (5 bases). The sample comprised PBMCs. The TCR comes from a young man in good health and CMV-seronegative. This CDR3 reads CATRGSGGRGQPQHF. CDR3 DNA: TGTGCCACTCGGGGGAGTGGGGGACGGGGTCAGCCCCAGCATTTT.